This is a list of T cell receptor beta chains from one sample in a study of cytomegalovirus exposure and HLA in healthy donors. The method was immunoSEQ multiplex PCR; TCRdb's version includes in-frame clones alone and lacks a portion of them. The top ten clones hold 2.5% of a sample with some 77,000 clones, less than 80% of them seen once. Material for sequencing was PBMCs. Receptors were obtained from a man aged 25-40 years in good health and CMV-seronegative. The CDR3 runs from the conserved cysteine through the conserved F or W. A D gene is named only where the DNA matches it firmly. Part of the rows lack a size; the others show once, few, many or a class for expanded clones.

d_call j_call cdr3_length v_call clone_size cdr3_nt cdr3_aa
. TRBJ1-1 11 TRBV19 . TGTGCCAGTAGAGCGGGCGGCGAAGCTTTCTTT CASRAGGEAFF
. TRBJ2-5 14 TRBV19 . TGTGCCAGTAGTCGGACGGGATATTGGGAGACCCAGTACTTC CASSRTGYWETQYF
TRBD2 TRBJ2-1 19 TRBV28 . TGTGCCAGCAGTTTGGAGGGACTAGCGGGTGGGAGGGGGTACAATGAGCAGTTCTTC CASSLEGLAGGRGYNEQFF
TRBD1 TRBJ2-1 15 TRBV18 . TGTGCCAGCTCACCTAGGGACAGACAGTACAATGAGCAGTTCTTC CASSPRDRQYNEQFF
. TRBJ2-7 16 TRBV2 once TGTGCCAGCAGGGGGGGTTTTAGCGGAAGCTCCTACGAGCAGTACTTC CASRGGFSGSSYEQYF
TRBD2 TRBJ2-7 19 TRBV6-1 . TGTGCCAGCAGTGAAGCGCGAGTAAACGGGGGGGTAACCAGATACGAGCAGTACTTC CASSEARVNGGVTRYEQYF
. TRBJ2-2 14 TRBV15 . TGTGCCACCAGCAGAGACAGGGTAGCCGGGGAGCTGTTTTTT CATSRDRVAGELFF
TRBD1 TRBJ2-3 18 TRBV27 . TGTGCCAGCAGTTACGGGACAGGGACAACCAGAGGCACAGATACGCAGTATTTT CASSYGTGTTRGTDTQYF
. TRBJ1-5 14 TRBV5-5 few TGTGCCAGCAGCTTGGGGCATAGCAATCAGCCCCAGCATTTT CASSLGHSNQPQHF
. TRBJ1-1 13 TRBV11-3 . TGTGCCAGCAGCTTAGCGGAGGCCACTGAAGCTTTCTTT CASSLAEATEAFF
TRBD1 TRBJ1-1 12 TRBV13 . TGTGCCAGCAGCCGACAGGGTGCTGAAGCTTTCTTT CASSRQGAEAFF
TRBD1 TRBJ2-3 15 TRBV14 . TGTGCCAGCAGCTATAGGACAGGGAGGACAGATACGCAGTATTTT CASSYRTGRTDTQYF
TRBD1 TRBJ2-6 15 TRBV7-9 . TGTGCCAGCCCACGAACAGTGGACAGGCCCTATGTCCTGACTTTC CASPRTVDRPYVLTF
. TRBJ2-3 16 TRBV5-1 . TGCGCCAGCAGCTTGGAACCGGGGTTCGGAACAGATACGCAGTATTTT CASSLEPGFGTDTQYF
. TRBJ2-3 12 TRBV28 . TGTGCCAGCAGCTTATCCGGTGATACGCAGTATTTT CASSLSGDTQYF
. TRBJ2-1 13 TRBV4-3 . TGCGCCAGCAGCCAAAGGCGGTCGGATGAGCAGTTCTTC CASSQRRSDEQFF
. TRBJ2-1 13 TRBV19 . TGTGCCAGTAGTACCCTACCCCCAAGTGAGCAGTTCTTC CASSTLPPSEQFF
. TRBJ1-5 15 TRBV19 . TGTGCCAGTAAAACCCGCCCTCAGGTAGATCAGCCCCAGCATTTT CASKTRPQVDQPQHF
. TRBJ2-7 14 TRBV28 . TGTGCCATCGAAGACAGGACCAGCTCCTACGAGCAGTACTTC CAIEDRTSSYEQYF
. TRBJ1-2 14 TRBV2 . TGTGCCAGCATTTGGACGGGGTTGAGGTATGGCTACACCTTC CASIWTGLRYGYTF
. TRBJ2-6 16 TRBV25-1 . TGTGCCAGCAGTGAAAGTTTGGCATCTGGGGCCAACGTCCTGACTTTC CASSESLASGANVLTF
TRBD1 TRBJ1-2 13 TRBV29-1 . TGCAGCGTTGGACAGGGCCCTAACTATGGCTACACCTTC CSVGQGPNYGYTF
. TRBJ1-3 16 TRBV15 once TGTGCCACCAGCAGAGATCGGGGACACCTGGGGAACACCATATATTTT CATSRDRGHLGNTIYF
TRBD1 TRBJ2-5 17 TRBV30 . TGTGCCTGGAGTCCCACCGGGACAGGGGACCTCCAAGGGACCCAGTACTTC CAWSPTGTGDLQGTQYF
. TRBJ2-5 14 TRBV5-6 . TGTGCCAGCAGCTTTTCAAACGGGCAAGAGACCCAGTACTTC CASSFSNGQETQYF
. TRBJ2-3 13 TRBV5-1 once TGCGCCAGCAGCTTGGAGGGGGGGTATACGCAGTATTTT CASSLEGGYTQYF
TRBD1 TRBJ1-5 15 TRBV6-5 . TGTGCCAGCAGCCCGGACAGGGGTGCGAATCAGCCCCAGCATTTT CASSPDRGANQPQHF
. TRBJ2-3 14 TRBV7-6 once TGTGCCAGCAGCTCCCTTCCCTCCACAGATACGCAGTATTTT CASSSLPSTDTQYF
TRBD1 TRBJ1-1 13 TRBV5-5 . TGTGCCAGCAGCTTCGGGGACAGACCTGAAGCTTTCTTT CASSFGDRPEAFF
TRBD2 TRBJ2-1 20 TRBV7-7 few TGTGCTAGCACCCCGGGGGGTAGCGGGAGGGACGGGTCCGGATTCGACGAGCAGTTCTTC CASTPGGSGRDGSGFDEQFF
. TRBJ1-5 15 TRBV27 once TGTGCCAGCAGTTTGCGTGCACAGGAATATCAGCCCCAGCATTTT CASSLRAQEYQPQHF
. TRBJ1-1 15 TRBV7-2 . TGTGCCAGCAGCGCCGGAGGGGCAGTGAACACTGAAGCTTTCTTT CASSAGGAVNTEAFF
TRBD2 TRBJ2-7 14 TRBV10-2 once TGCGCCAGCAGTGAAGGACTAGTCTCCGCCGAGCAGTACTTC CASSEGLVSAEQYF
. TRBJ1-4 14 TRBV30 . TGTGCCTGGAGTCCCCAGTCGACAGGATTAAAACTGTTTTTT CAWSPQSTGLKLFF
TRBD1 TRBJ1-1 18 TRBV27 . TGTGCCAGCAGGAGCCCTAGACAGGGGATTTTAGAAATCCCTGAAACTTTCTTT CASRSPRQGILEIPETFF
TRBD1 TRBJ2-7 11 TRBV20-1 . TGCAGTGCTAGGACAGGGAGCGAGCAGTACTTC CSARTGSEQYF
. TRBJ2-3 15 TRBV9 . TGTGCCAGCAGCGGTAATAGTGGGGCCACAGATACGCAGTATTTT CASSGNSGATDTQYF
TRBD2 TRBJ2-1 17 TRBV6-4 . TGTGCCAGCAGTGACTGGGGGACTAGCGGGGCCTACGGTGAGCAGTTCTTC CASSDWGTSGAYGEQFF
TRBD2 TRBJ2-7 15 TRBV7-9 once TGTGCCAGCAGCTTAGCGCGGACTAGCTTGTTGGAGCAGTACTTC CASSLARTSLLEQYF
. TRBJ2-7 13 TRBV9 . TGTGCCAGCAGCGTAGAGCTTCTCTCCGAGCAGTACTTC CASSVELLSEQYF
. TRBJ2-7 16 TRBV15 . TGTGCCACCAGCAGAGATAGGGCAGGGGCCTACTTCGAGCAGTACTTC CATSRDRAGAYFEQYF
TRBD1 TRBJ2-5 13 TRBV6-1 . TGTGCCAGCAGCCGGGACAGGGATGAGACCCAGTACTTC CASSRDRDETQYF
TRBD1 TRBJ2-7 14 TRBV28 . TGTGCCAGCAGTTTCCCGACAGGGAACTACGAGCAGTACTTC CASSFPTGNYEQYF
TRBD2 TRBJ2-1 16 TRBV9 . TGTGCCAGCAGGGCAGCGGGCGGGAGCTCCTACAATGAGCAGTTCTTC CASRAAGGSSYNEQFF
. TRBJ2-5 14 TRBV2 . TGTGCCAGCAGTGAGACCAGATCGAGGGAGACCCAGTACTTC CASSETRSRETQYF
TRBD1 TRBJ1-1 15 TRBV18 . TGTGCCAGCTCACAGAGGACAGGGATGAACACTGAAGCTTTCTTT CASSQRTGMNTEAFF
. TRBJ2-1 14 TRBV2 . TGTGCCAGCAGGGGAGAGAGCTCCTACAATGAGCAGTTCTTC CASRGESSYNEQFF